The 28 T cell receptor beta chains presented below share a single source sample, sequenced in a study of vaccination effects on CD4 cells after COVID-19. Sequencing was performed with immunoSEQ multiplex PCR; in TCRdb, only in-frame clones are kept and a portion is missing. The sample yields roughly 34,000 clones, approximately 78% seen once. Peptide-pool stimulation followed by sequencing identified expanded antigen-specific CD4+ clonotypes in the ViraFEST assay. Once cultured for about 9 days, the cells underwent separation to obtain CD4+ T cells. All study participants received two doses of BNT162b2 or mRNA-1273 vaccine. Antigens of these TCRs are unknown. Sequenced here: CD4+ T cells from PBMCs cultured with HCoV-NL63 spike peptides, sampled after COVID-19 vaccination. The receptors come from a human donor who received a COVID-19 vaccine. Some clones in this sample may be carry-over from other donors' samples.

This sequence joins TRBV6-5 and TRBJ1-1; D may be TRBD1 (6 bases). The germline V gene has CDR1 MNHEY and CDR2 SVGAGI. Trimming left V 5 bases short and J 2 bases short, with 15 bases between. This CDR3 is built from 15 residues. CDR3 residues: CASSTPVGGNTEAFF. The CDR3 nucleotides read TGTGCCAGCAGTACCCCAGTAGGGGGAAACACTGAAGCTTTCTTT.

V usage is TRBV2 and J usage is TRBJ2-7; possible D gene TRBD1, 5 bases. The germline CDR1 and CDR2 sequences are SNHLY and FYNNEI. Trimming removed 7 bases at V and 8 bases at J, with 15 bases between. This CDR3 is built from 12 residues. The CDR3 protein is CASKPDGQKQYV. The CDR3 bases are TGTGCCAGCAAACCGGACGGACAAAAGCAGTACGTC.

The chain couples TRBV7-3 to TRBJ1-2; D call uncertain. The length of the CDR3 is 14 residues. V was shortened by 2 bases and J by 8 bases, with 15 bases between the two germline ends. Germline lookup yields CDR1 SGHTA and CDR2 FQGTGA. The CDR3: CASSLGLDSSGYTF. DNA of the CDR3: TGTGCCAGCAGCTTAGGTCTAGATTCCTCAGGCTACACCTTC.

The genes are TRBV2 and TRBJ2-1; perhaps TRBD2 as D (7 bases). Per the germline V gene, CDR1 is SNHLY and CDR2 is FYNNEI. Trimming took 1 base from V and 11 from J, leaving 15 bases between them. The CDR3 extends over 14 amino acids. The CDR3 nucleotides are TGTGCCAGCAGTGAAGGTGGGGGGGCCGTAAAGCAGTTCTTC. The encoded protein is CASSEGGGAVKQFF.

The chain recombines TRBV4-1 with TRBJ2-3, with a possible D match to TRBD2 (7 bases). The CDR3 loop spans 19 amino acids. V lost 1 base, J lost 0 bases, and 20 bases lay in between. Germline CDR1 and CDR2: MGHRA and YSYEKL. This CDR3 is CASSQGGKGGGPSTDTQYF. The CDR3 coding sequence is TGCGCCAGCAGCCAAGGGGGAAAGGGCGGGGGCCCTAGCACAGATACGCAGTATTTT.

The V and J genes are TRBV18 and TRBJ2-5, with D perhaps assigned TRBD1 or TRBD2 (5 bases each). This CDR3 has 15 residues. V was clipped by 1 base and J by 5 bases, with 14 bases between them. CDR1 and CDR2 from the germline V gene are KGHSH and LQKENI. The CDR3 coding sequence is TGTGCCAGCTCACCACAGTGGGGGACCGGGGAGACCCAGTACTTC. Amino acids: CASSPQWGTGETQYF. Full variable domain (outside the CDR3, taken from reference TRBV18 and TRBJ2-5): NAGVMQNPRHLVRRRGQEARLRCSPMKGHSHVYWYRQLPEEGLKFMVYLQKENIIDESGMPKERFSAEFPKEGPSILRIQQVVRGDSAAYFCASSPQWGTGETQYFGPGTRLLVL.

The CDR3 DNA reads as TGTGCCAGCGGCCTAATCCAGCGGGGGGGCGGAGAGACCCAGTACTTC. Amino acid sequence: CASGLIQRGGGETQYF. This chain uses TRBV7-9 with TRBJ2-5, with TRBD2 identical over 10 bases. The CDR3 covers 16 residues. Germline loops: CDR1 SEHNR, CDR2 FQNEAQ (reference sequence). The V gene end was trimmed by 8 bases and the J gene end by 4 bases; junction bases not matched to a gene: 13.

The sample holds one count of this clone. The chain combines TRBV7-2 with TRBJ1-1; a weak D match, TRBD1 (5 bases). Germline loops: CDR1 SGHTA, CDR2 FQGNSA. The CDR3 spans 14 residues. V gave up 3 bases and J gave up 7 bases, with 15 bases separating them. The CDR3 sequence: CASSFDLGTIEAFF. The CDR3 DNA is TGTGCCAGCAGCTTTGACCTCGGGACGATTGAAGCTTTCTTT.

CDR3 sequence: CSASNTEAFF. DNA for the CDR3: TGCAGCGCCTCGAACACTGAAGCTTTCTTT. The chain couples TRBV29-1 to TRBJ1-1; D gene uncertain. The V and J ends lost 7 bases and 1 base respectively, with 4 bases between them. The length of the CDR3 is 10 residues. CDR1 and CDR2 (germline): SQVTM, ANQGSEA.

This chain connects TRBV5-4 to TRBJ2-2, with D possibly matching TRBD2 (5 bases). The CDR3 loop spans 14 amino acids. Germline loops: CDR1 SGHNT, CDR2 YYREEE (reference sequence). V was shortened by 2 bases and J by 7 bases, with 12 bases between the two germline ends. The CDR3: CASSFRSEGGELFF. The CDR3 nucleotides are TGTGCCAGCAGCTTCAGGTCCGAGGGCGGGGAGCTGTTTTTT.

CDR3 residues: CASSRGQGRGGAFTGELFF. For the CDR3, the DNA is TGTGCCAGCAGCCGAGGGCAGGGGAGAGGGGGGGCCTTCACCGGGGAGCTGTTTTTT. The chain couples TRBV4-2 to TRBJ2-2; maybe TRBD2 (7 bases). The V end was cut by 4 bases, the J end by 4 bases, with 25 bases between. The CDR3 has 19 amino acids. Germline CDR1 and CDR2: LGHNA and YNFKEQ.

The chain combines TRBV24-1 with TRBJ2-3, with D possibly matching TRBD2 (5 bases). V dropped 3 bases and J dropped 2 bases, with 8 bases sitting between them. This CDR3 has 14 residues. Germline-derived CDR1 and CDR2 are KGHDR and SFDVKD. CDR3 protein: CATSDSGNTDTQYF. As DNA, the CDR3 is TGTGCCACCAGTGATAGCGGCAACACAGATACGCAGTATTTT.

The chain carries TRBV28 and TRBJ1-3; D remains unclear. The V end was cut by 8 bases, the J end by 4 bases, with 15 bases between. Germline V gene sequence: CDR1 MDHEN, CDR2 SYDVKM. This CDR3 contains 14 residues. Here the CDR3 DNA reads TGTGCCAGCGGGATAGGAGGGCACGGAAACACCATATATTTT. This translates into CASGIGGHGNTIYF.

This clone showed up just once. The CDR3 here is CASSSAHPPYGYTF. The CDR3 DNA reads TGTGCCAGCAGTTCGGCGCACCCGCCATATGGCTACACCTTC. V is TRBV28 and J is TRBJ1-2; unclear D gene. Germline V gene lookup returns CDR1 MDHEN and CDR2 SYDVKM. V lost 4 bases and J 5 bases, leaving 14 bases between the germline ends. This CDR3 has 14 amino acids.

The genes are TRBV5-1 and TRBJ2-3; 9 bases line up with TRBD1. Germline CDR1 is SGHRS and CDR2 is YFSETQ. J was trimmed by 1 base and V by 3 bases; bases with no gene match: 3. The CDR3 spans 15 residues. The CDR3, as DNA: TGCGCCAGCAGCTCCGGGACAGGGCGCACAGATACGCAGTATTTT. It translates to CASSSGTGRTDTQYF.

The rearrangement links TRBV10-2 to TRBJ1-2, with D uncertain. Germline V CDR1 and CDR2: WSHSY, SAAADI. Trimming removed 3 bases from V and 3 bases from J, with 5 bases in between. The CDR3 is made up of 12 amino acids. CDR3 protein: CASSDYDYGYTF. The CDR3 bases are TGCGCCAGCAGTGACTATGACTATGGCTACACCTTC.

This chain connects TRBV11-2 to TRBJ2-5; 8 bases line up with TRBD2. This CDR3 is built from 16 residues. V shed 4 bases and J 3 bases; nucleotides not matched to a gene: 10. CDR1 is SGHAT, CDR2 FQNNGV, per germline. The CDR3 is CASSSSGGGPEETQYF. The CDR3 bases are TGTGCCAGCAGCTCTAGCGGCGGGGGGCCCGAAGAGACCCAGTACTTC.

V gene TRBV5-1 combines with J gene TRBJ2-3; a possible D gene is TRBD1 (6 bases). V was shortened by 7 bases and J by 3 bases, with 15 bases between the two germline ends. The CDR3 extends over 14 amino acids. Germline assignment: CDR1 SGHRS and CDR2 YFSETQ. The CDR3 spells CASAIVGGTDTQYF. The CDR3 nucleotides are TGCGCCAGCGCTATCGTAGGGGGTACAGATACGCAGTATTTT.

This chain links TRBV7-8 with TRBJ2-5; D ambiguous. The CDR3 extends over 16 amino acids. Looked up from germline, CDR1 is SGHVS and CDR2 is FQNEAQ. V was pared by 5 bases and J by 0 bases, with 16 bases between. In nucleotides, the CDR3 is TGTGCCAGCAGCGCCAGTGGCTGGCAGTACCAAGAGACCCAGTACTTC. It codes for CASSASGWQYQETQYF.

This clone was counted a single time. CDR3 sequence: CASSVRTGPNSPLHF. The CDR3 DNA sequence: TGTGCCAGCAGTGTCCGGACAGGCCCCAACTCACCCCTCCACTTT. The V gene is TRBV28, the J gene TRBJ1-6; 7 nucleotides line up with TRBD1. The CDR3 extends over 15 amino acids. Germline V gene sequence: CDR1 MDHEN, CDR2 SYDVKM. After removal of 5 bases from V and 10 bases from J, the junction contained 11 bases not matched to a gene.

This clone was seen just once. V gene TRBV7-2 combines with J gene TRBJ2-1; 8 bases agree with TRBD1. Per germline, CDR1 SGHTA and CDR2 FQGNSA. This CDR3 is 14 amino acids long. V dropped 5 bases and J dropped 15; count of bases not matched to a gene: 15. The CDR3 reads CASSPRRVRRGLFF. CDR3 nucleotides: TGTGCCAGCAGCCCCCGTCGAGTCCGCAGGGGGCTGTTCTTC.

In DNA, the CDR3 is TGTGCCAGCAGGTTGCTGGGGGGGGACGGGGCCTACGAGCAGTACGTC. Translating gives CASRLLGGDGAYEQYV. The J gene is TRBJ2-7, the V gene TRBV5-5, with 7 positions matching TRBD2. CDR1 and CDR2 from the germline V gene are SGHKS and YYEKEE (reference sequence). The CDR3 length is 16 residues. Trimming at V came to 5 bases and at J to 2 bases, leaving 13 bases not matched to a gene.

The CDR3 nucleotides read TGTGCCGGGGGGGGCTCTGGGGCCAACGTCCTGACTTTC. Residues: CAGGGSGANVLTF. The chain combines TRBV30 with TRBJ2-6; 7 bases are a match to TRBD2. V lost 8 bases, J lost 0 bases, and 1 base stayed unmatched. CDR3 size: 13 residues. From germline, CDR1 is GTSNPN and CDR2 SVGIG (reference sequence).

The V and J genes are TRBV7-9 and TRBJ1-2, with D perhaps TRBD1 (6 bases). CDR1 SEHNR and CDR2 FQNEAQ come from the germline V gene (reference sequence). The CDR3 is made up of 17 amino acids. Trimming removed 2 bases from V and 0 bases from J, with 16 bases in between. CDR3 nucleotide sequence: TGTGCCAGCAGCTTATGGGGGGCGGGAGACGCTAACTATGGCTACACCTTC. It yields the protein CASSLWGAGDANYGYTF.

This rearrangement joins TRBV19 to TRBJ1-1; TRBD1 matches at 7 bases. The CDR3 is made up of 13 amino acids. Germline lookup yields CDR1 LNHDA and CDR2 SQIVND (reference sequence). V shed 9 bases, J shed 1 base, and the junction held 5 bases outside the gene matches. This chain's CDR3 is CASRTGPNTEAFF. DNA of the CDR3: TGTGCCAGCAGGACAGGACCGAACACTGAAGCTTTCTTT.

The J gene is TRBJ2-2, the V gene TRBV2, with unresolved D. With 8 bases removed from V and 2 bases from J, the gap between germline ends came to 9 bases. The CDR3 runs 13 residues. Germline assignment: CDR1 SNHLY and CDR2 FYNNEI. The CDR3 loop reads CASATPNTGELFF. The CDR3, as DNA: TGTGCCAGCGCAACTCCTAACACCGGGGAGCTGTTTTTT.

This clone was counted once. This sequence joins TRBV6-2 or TRBV6-3 and TRBJ2-2, with D tentatively TRBD1 (6 bases). V was clipped by 7 bases and J by 4 bases, with 13 bases between them. CDR3 length equals 14 residues. Germline loops: CDR1 MNHEY, CDR2 SVGEGT. The CDR3 reads CASTPGVGTGELFF. CDR3 DNA: TGTGCCAGCACCCCAGGGGTGGGCACCGGGGAGCTGTTTTTT.

The chain joins TRBV4-3 to TRBJ1-4; a possible D gene is TRBD1 (6 bases). The CDR3 is 17 amino acids. CDR1 and CDR2 from the germline V gene are LGHNA and YSLEER. V shed 1 base and J shed 1 base, with 13 bases lying between them. The CDR3 loop is CASSQGQGFGTNEKLFF. In nucleotides, the CDR3 is TGCGCCAGCAGCCAAGGTCAGGGGTTCGGAACTAATGAAAAACTGTTTTTT.